The clone carrying this T cell receptor beta chain has more than one count but fewer than ten. The antigen is not known. Unique molecular identifier tags were affixed to discrete cDNA molecules. MiXCR, applied by TCRdb to the 5' RACE reads, yields one record per CDR3 protein. Of roughly 50,000 distinct CDR3 sequences in the sample, about 7.7% were seen once. The source of the sample is a study of early T cells in non-severe SARS-CoV-2 infection. Study as a whole: Sequencing of bulk RNA from unsorted whole blood was done, without chain pairing. Broader study findings: Matching with VDJdb favored anti-spike CD8 responses (missing private and CD4 specificities).

This CDR3 comprises 19 residues. From germline, CDR1 is LGHNA and CDR2 YNFKEQ. V lost 4 bases to trimming and J lost 4 bases, with 28 bases between them. This clonotype was obtained from an adult who was a healthcare worker with PCR-confirmed SARS-CoV-2 infection or an uninfected control (not recorded which). Here the sequenced sample was whole blood, taken at baseline. V usage is TRBV4-2 and J usage is TRBJ1-2; D perhaps matches TRBD1 (6 bases). CDR3 region: CASSRPKPRGGGSSYGYTF. In nucleotides, the CDR3 is TGTGCCAGCAGCCGACCCAAGCCCCGCGGAGGGGGTTCCTCCTATGGCTACACCTTC.